These 19 T cell receptor beta chains were sequenced from one sample in a study of CD8 T cells in ankylosing spondylitis. Whole-study findings and limits: A motif of 8 or 9 highly homologous TCR beta variants was seen as apparently characteristic of ankylosing spondylitis blood.

These receptors have no known antigen. MiXCR was run by TCRdb on the 5' RACE reads, yielding one entry per CDR3 protein. This sample has about 500,000 distinct CDR3 sequences, with roughly 5.3% found just once. The specimen sequenced was blood, either unsorted or a sorted T cell fraction (not recorded which). The receptors here all came from a male donor with ankylosing spondylitis.

This clonotype came up many times. The chain combines TRBV27 with TRBJ2-5; 7 bases agree with TRBD1. CDR1 is MNHEY, CDR2 SMNVEV, per germline (reference sequence). The J segment lost 3 bases and the V segment lost 2 bases, leaving 3 bases of the junction unmatched. There are 14 residues in the CDR3. The CDR3: CASSLTGAEETQYF. The DNA of the CDR3 is TGTGCCAGCAGTTTAACAGGGGCAGAAGAGACCCAGTACTTC.

This clonotype was detected a few times. The rearrangement links TRBV15 to TRBJ2-5; D might be TRBD1 (6 bases). This CDR3 comprises 14 residues. CDR1 LNHNV and CDR2 YYDKDF come from the germline V gene (reference sequence). V dropped 4 bases and J dropped 4 bases, with 13 bases sitting between them. Here the CDR3 reads CATSNRRGGETQYF. The CDR3 DNA sequence: TGTGCCACCAGCAACCGGCGAGGGGGAGAGACCCAGTACTTC. Combining the CDR3 with reference TRBV15 and TRBJ2-5 gives the whole variable domain DAMVIQNPRYQVTQFGKPVTLSCSQTLNHNVMYWYQQKSSQAPKLLFHYYDKDFNNEADTPDNFQSRRPNTSFCFLDIRSPGLGDTAMYLCATSNRRGGETQYFGPGTRLLVL.

This clonotype occurred many times. This rearrangement joins TRBV4-2 to TRBJ2-7, with TRBD1 matching over 8 bases. With V trimmed by 6 bases and J by 1 base, 8 bases remained unmatched. The CDR3 has 15 residues. Germline loops: CDR1 LGHNA, CDR2 YNFKEQ. The chain's CDR3 is CASRTDRGSSYEQYF. The CDR3 bases are TGTGCCAGCAGAACCGACAGGGGAAGTTCCTACGAGCAGTACTTC.

The gene calls are TRBV4-3 and TRBJ2-7; D uncertain. Germline-derived CDR1 and CDR2 are LGHNA and YSLEER. The V end was cut by 0 bases, the J end by 5 bases, with 8 bases between. There are 13 residues in the CDR3. The CDR3 nucleotides read TGCGCCAGCAGCCAAGAATGGAAAAACGAGCAGTACTTC. This codes for CASSQEWKNEQYF.

This clonotype was seen repeatedly, ten times or more. The rearrangement uses TRBV28 and TRBJ1-2; D gene uncertain. Per the germline V gene, CDR1 is MDHEN and CDR2 is SYDVKM. With 2 bases removed from V and 8 bases from J, the gap between germline ends came to 15 bases. This CDR3 has 14 amino acids. The CDR3 DNA reads as TGTGCCAGCAGTTTAGCCGGAGGTCCAGAGGGCTACACCTTC. Protein sequence: CASSLAGGPEGYTF.

Ten or more counts support this clonotype. The genes are TRBV29-1 and TRBJ2-1; no definite D call. The germline V gene has CDR1 SQVTM and CDR2 ANQGSEA. V lost 5 bases and J 8 bases, leaving 10 bases between the germline ends. The CDR3 totals 11 residues. The CDR3 nucleotides read TGCAGCGTTTACGTCGATGATGAGCAGTTCTTC. It is translated as CSVYVDDEQFF.

This clonotype was seen many times. V is TRBV27 and J is TRBJ2-1; TRBD2 agrees at 12 bases. The CDR3 extends over 14 amino acids. Germline loops: CDR1 MNHEY, CDR2 SMNVEV (reference sequence). J was trimmed by 11 bases and V by 8 bases; bases with no gene match: 10. CDR3 amino acids: CASQAGTSGWKQFF. The CDR3 DNA is TGTGCCAGCCAAGCCGGGACTAGCGGGTGGAAGCAGTTCTTC.

This clonotype has ten or more counts. The junction departs from germline at one end; a sequencing error may be responsible. The CDR3 reads CASIGDGYGQYF. Here the CDR3 DNA reads TGTGCCAGCATTGGGGATGGCTACGGGCAGTACTTC. The chain joins TRBV25-1 to TRBJ2-7; D uncertain. The CDR3 has 12 residues. In germline, CDR1 is MGHDK, CDR2 SYGVNS.

This clonotype was seen at least ten times. The chain joins TRBV20-1 to TRBJ1-5; 7 nucleotides match TRBD1. Germline CDR1 and CDR2: DFQATT and SNEGSKA (reference sequence). CDR3 length: 15 residues. Trimming removed 6 bases from V and 2 bases from J; junction bases left unmatched: 10. CDR3 sequence (DNA): TGCAGTGCGCCCCGGCCGGGACAGCGCAATCAGCCCCAGCATTTT. The encoded protein is CSAPRPGQRNQPQHF.

This clonotype was found many times. V usage is TRBV20-1 and J usage is TRBJ2-7; no clear D gene. Germline V gives CDR1 DFQATT, CDR2 SNEGSKA (reference sequence). The germline V and J ends were trimmed by 6 bases and 1 base, with 10 bases remaining between them. This CDR3 has 12 residues. CDR3 bases: TGCAGTGCGGCGGCTGGATCCTACGAGCAGTACTTC. The encoded protein is CSAAAGSYEQYF.

The chain is built from TRBV6-2 or TRBV6-3 and TRBJ2-7; D possibly matches TRBD1 or TRBD2 (5 bases each). This CDR3 is built from 17 residues. Germline values: CDR1 MNHEY, CDR2 SVGEGT. Between the trimmed V and J ends, which lost 0 bases and 2 bases, there was a span of 17 bases. CDR3 region: CASSYSRGLTITYEQYF. As DNA, the CDR3 is TGTGCCAGCAGTTACTCGAGGGGCCTAACGATCACCTACGAGCAGTACTTC.

This clonotype was observed at least ten times. The chain employs TRBV28 and TRBJ2-3, with D possibly being TRBD1 or TRBD2 (5 bases each). Trimming took off 4 bases at V and 7 bases at J, with 21 bases between the two ends. CDR3 length: 16 residues. Germline values: CDR1 MDHEN, CDR2 SYDVKM. The CDR3 DNA reads TGTGCCAGCAGTTCAACCCCGGGACGGCGCGGCAATACGCAGTATTTT. It translates to CASSSTPGRRGNTQYF.

This clonotype was observed many times. In DNA, the CDR3 is TGTGCCAGCAGCCCGGGTGTCTTTCCGGGCCGTTTAACCACAGATACGCAGTATTTT. Translated: CASSPGVFPGRLTTDTQYF. V is TRBV4-2 and J is TRBJ2-3; D remains unclear. The CDR3 is 19 amino acids. V lost 4 bases, J lost 2 bases, and 25 bases lay in between. Germline V CDR1 and CDR2: LGHNA, YNFKEQ.

This clonotype showed up many times. The V and J genes are TRBV4-3 and TRBJ2-1, with a weak D call TRBD2 (5 bases). Trimming shortened V by 1 base and J by 8 bases, and 15 bases separated the two germline ends. Per germline, CDR1 LGHNA and CDR2 YSLEER. This CDR3 has 15 amino acids. The CDR3 reads CASSQAAAQLYEQFF. For the CDR3, the DNA is TGCGCCAGCAGCCAAGCAGCGGCCCAATTGTATGAGCAGTTCTTC.

This clonotype was seen repeatedly, ten times or more. The chain uses TRBV9 and TRBJ2-3; 13 bases fit TRBD2. The CDR3 spans 17 residues. CDR1 is SGDLS and CDR2 is YYNGEE in the germline V gene. The V gene end was trimmed by 4 bases and the J gene end by 4 bases; junction bases not matched to a gene: 9. CDR3 bases: TGTGCCAGCAGCTCATGGACTAGCGGGGGAACCCCAGATACGCAGTATTTT. As protein: CASSSWTSGGTPDTQYF.

This clonotype was seen many times. The chain recombines TRBV5-6 with TRBJ2-7, with D uncertain. With 3 bases removed from V and 4 bases from J, the gap between germline ends came to 11 bases. CDR3 length equals 13 residues. Germline values: CDR1 SGHDT, CDR2 YYEEEE. As DNA, the CDR3 is TGTGCCAGCAGCTGGCAGGCCCGGTACGAGCAGTACTTC. Its translation: CASSWQARYEQYF.

This clonotype was picked up many times. V is TRBV5-6 and J is TRBJ1-4, with unresolved D. Germline CDR1 SGHDT, CDR2 YYEEEE. V was pared by 7 bases and J by 7 bases, with 17 bases between. The CDR3 sequence is 14 residues long. The CDR3 coding sequence is TGTGCCAGCGACTTTGGAGGTCGAGGTGAAAAACTGTTTTTT. Translated, it gives CASDFGGRGEKLFF.

This clonotype was counted at least ten times. V and J are TRBV20-1 and TRBJ2-7; D unclear. The CDR3 spans 14 residues. V was clipped by 1 base and J by 2 bases, with 12 bases between them. Looked up from germline, CDR1 is DFQATT and CDR2 is SNEGSKA (reference sequence). In nucleotides, the CDR3 is TGCAGTGCTAGAGCGCCACCTAACCCCTACGAGCAGTACTTC. It is translated as CSARAPPNPYEQYF.

The genes are TRBV7-9 and TRBJ2-7, with TRBD2 as a possible D gene (7 bases). Trimming left V 5 bases short and J 0 bases short, with 20 bases between. Per germline, CDR1 SEHNR and CDR2 FQNEAQ (reference sequence). The CDR3 length is 17 residues. The CDR3 DNA follows: TGTGCCAGCAGCCCATTGGGGTCGGGGGGCAGCTCCTACGAGCAGTACTTC. As protein: CASSPLGSGGSSYEQYF.